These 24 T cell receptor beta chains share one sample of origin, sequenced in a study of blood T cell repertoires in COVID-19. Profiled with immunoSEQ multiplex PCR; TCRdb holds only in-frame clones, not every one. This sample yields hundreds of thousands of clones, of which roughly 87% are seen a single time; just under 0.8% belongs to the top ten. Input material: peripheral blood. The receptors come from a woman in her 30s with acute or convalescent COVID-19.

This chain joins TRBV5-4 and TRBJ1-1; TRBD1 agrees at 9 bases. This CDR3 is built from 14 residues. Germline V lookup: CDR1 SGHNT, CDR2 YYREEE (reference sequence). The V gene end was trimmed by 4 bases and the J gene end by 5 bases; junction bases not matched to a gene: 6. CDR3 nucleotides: TGTGCCAGCAGCAAAAACAGGGGGCCTACTGAAGCTTTCTTT. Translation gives CASSKNRGPTEAFF.

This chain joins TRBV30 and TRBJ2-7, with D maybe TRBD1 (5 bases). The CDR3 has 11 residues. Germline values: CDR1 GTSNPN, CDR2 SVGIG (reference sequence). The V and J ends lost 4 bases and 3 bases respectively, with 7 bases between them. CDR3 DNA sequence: TGTGCCTGGACTAGGGGCTACGAGCAGTACTTC. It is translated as CAWTRGYEQYF.

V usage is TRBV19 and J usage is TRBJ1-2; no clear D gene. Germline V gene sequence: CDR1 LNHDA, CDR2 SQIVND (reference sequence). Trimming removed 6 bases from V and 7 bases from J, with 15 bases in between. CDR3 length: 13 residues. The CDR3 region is CASSRGIRGGYTF. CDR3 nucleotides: TGTGCCAGTAGCCGCGGGATTCGGGGTGGCTACACCTTC.

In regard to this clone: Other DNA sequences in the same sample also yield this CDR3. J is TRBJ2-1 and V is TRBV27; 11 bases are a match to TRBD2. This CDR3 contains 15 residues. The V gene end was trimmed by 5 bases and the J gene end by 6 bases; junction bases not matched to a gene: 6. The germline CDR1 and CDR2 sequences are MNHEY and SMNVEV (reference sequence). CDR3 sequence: CASSLLAGVGNEQFF. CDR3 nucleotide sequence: TGTGCCAGCAGTCTACTAGCGGGAGTGGGCAATGAGCAGTTCTTC.

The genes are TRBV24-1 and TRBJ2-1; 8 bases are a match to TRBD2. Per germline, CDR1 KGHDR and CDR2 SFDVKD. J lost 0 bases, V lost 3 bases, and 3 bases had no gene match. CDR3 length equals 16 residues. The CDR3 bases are TGTGCCACCAGTGATGGCGGGGGGAGCTCCTACAATGAGCAGTTCTTC. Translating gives CATSDGGGSSYNEQFF.

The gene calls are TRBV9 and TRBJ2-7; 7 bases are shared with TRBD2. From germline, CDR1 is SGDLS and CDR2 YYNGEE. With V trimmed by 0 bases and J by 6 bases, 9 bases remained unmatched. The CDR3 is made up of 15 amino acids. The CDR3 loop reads CASSVVGAGETEQYF. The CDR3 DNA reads TGTGCCAGCAGCGTAGTCGGGGCGGGAGAGACCGAGCAGTACTTC. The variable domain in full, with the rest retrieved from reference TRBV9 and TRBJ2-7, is DSGVTQTPKHLITATGQRVTLRCSPRSGDLSVYWYQQSLDQGLQFLIQYYNGEERAKGNILERFSAQQFPDLHSELNLSSLELGDSALYFCASSVVGAGETEQYFGPGTRLTVT.

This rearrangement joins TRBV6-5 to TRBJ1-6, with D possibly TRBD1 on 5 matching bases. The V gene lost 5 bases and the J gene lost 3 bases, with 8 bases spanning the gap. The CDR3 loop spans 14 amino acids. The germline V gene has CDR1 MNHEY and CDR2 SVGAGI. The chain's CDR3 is CASSPGGYNSPLHF. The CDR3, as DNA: TGTGCCAGCAGTCCGGGGGGCTATAATTCACCCCTCCACTTT.

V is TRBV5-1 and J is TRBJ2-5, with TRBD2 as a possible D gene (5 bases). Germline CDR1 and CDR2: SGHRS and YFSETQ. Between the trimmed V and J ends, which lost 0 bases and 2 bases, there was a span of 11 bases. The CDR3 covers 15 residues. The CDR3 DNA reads TGCGCCAGCAGCTTGGCGGGGTCCATTCAAGAGACCCAGTACTTC. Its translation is CASSLAGSIQETQYF.

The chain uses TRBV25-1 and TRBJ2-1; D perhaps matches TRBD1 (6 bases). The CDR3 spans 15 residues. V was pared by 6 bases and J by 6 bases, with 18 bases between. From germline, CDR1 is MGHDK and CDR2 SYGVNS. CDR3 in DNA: TGTGCCAGCAGCTCGACAGGCCCGACCCTCAATGAGCAGTTCTTC. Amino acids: CASSSTGPTLNEQFF.

The CDR3 sequence: CASSEVPGLAGGAYVDEQYF. CDR3 DNA: TGTGCCAGCAGTGAAGTCCCGGGACTAGCGGGAGGAGCCTACGTGGACGAGCAGTACTTC. This sequence joins TRBV2 and TRBJ2-7; 15 nucleotides agree with TRBD2. The CDR3 length is 20 residues. CDR1 and CDR2 from the germline V gene are SNHLY and FYNNEI. V gave up 1 base and J gave up 5 bases; unmatched junction bases: 15.

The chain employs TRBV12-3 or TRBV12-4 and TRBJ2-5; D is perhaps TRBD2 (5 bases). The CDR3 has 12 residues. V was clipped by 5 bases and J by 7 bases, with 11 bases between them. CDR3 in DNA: TGTGCCAGCAGTACTAGGTTTGGGACCCAGTACTTC. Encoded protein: CASSTRFGTQYF.

This chain's CDR3 is CASSTTGYTGELFF. CDR3 nucleotide sequence: TGTGCCAGTAGTACAACAGGGTATACCGGGGAGCTGTTTTTT. The chain is built from TRBV19 and TRBJ2-2, with D possibly TRBD1 on 6 matching bases. Per the germline V gene, CDR1 is LNHDA and CDR2 is SQIVND (reference sequence). The V end lost 4 bases, the J end lost 5 bases, and 11 bases lay between the germline ends. CDR3 length: 14 residues.

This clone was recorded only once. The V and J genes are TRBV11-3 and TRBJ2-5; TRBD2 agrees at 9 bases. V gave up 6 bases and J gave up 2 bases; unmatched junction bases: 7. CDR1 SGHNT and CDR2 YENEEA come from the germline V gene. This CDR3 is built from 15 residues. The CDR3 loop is CASSSIAGAQETQYF. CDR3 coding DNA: TGTGCCAGCAGTTCGATAGCGGGGGCACAAGAGACCCAGTACTTC.

Here the CDR3 reads CASRGVVGQGPNTGELFF. As DNA, the CDR3 is TGTGCCAGCAGGGGTGTGGTTGGACAGGGACCCAACACCGGGGAGCTGTTTTTT. This sequence joins TRBV25-1 and TRBJ2-2; 8 nucleotides align to TRBD1. CDR1 is MGHDK and CDR2 is SYGVNS in the germline V gene. V lost 6 bases to trimming and J lost 2 bases; unmatched junction nucleotides: 14. The CDR3 has 18 residues. The full variable domain, its missing parts supplied by reference TRBV25-1 and TRBJ2-2, is EADIYQTPRYLVIGTGKKITLECSQTMGHDKMYWYQQDPGMELHLIHYSYGVNSTEKGDLSSESTVSRIRTEHFPLTLESARPSHTSQYLCASRGVVGQGPNTGELFFGEGSRLTVL.

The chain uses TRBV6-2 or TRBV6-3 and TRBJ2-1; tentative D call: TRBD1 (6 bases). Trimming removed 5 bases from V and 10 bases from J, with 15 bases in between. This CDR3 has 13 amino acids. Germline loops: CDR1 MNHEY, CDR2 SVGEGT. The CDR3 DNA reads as TGTGCCAGCAGTCCCCGGGACAACAGGGAGCAGTTCTTC. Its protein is CASSPRDNREQFF.

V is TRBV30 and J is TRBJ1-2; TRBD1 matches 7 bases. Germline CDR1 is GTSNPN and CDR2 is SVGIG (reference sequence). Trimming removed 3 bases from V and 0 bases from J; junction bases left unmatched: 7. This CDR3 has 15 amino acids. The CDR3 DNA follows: TGTGCCTGGAGCGGTCCAGGGGGGTCTAACTATGGCTACACCTTC. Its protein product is CAWSGPGGSNYGYTF.

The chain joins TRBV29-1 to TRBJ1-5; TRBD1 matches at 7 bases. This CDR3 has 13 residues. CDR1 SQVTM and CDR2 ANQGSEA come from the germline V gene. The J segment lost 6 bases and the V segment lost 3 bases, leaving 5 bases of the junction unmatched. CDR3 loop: CSVEVQGGQPQHF. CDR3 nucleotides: TGCAGCGTTGAGGTGCAGGGGGGTCAGCCCCAGCATTTT.

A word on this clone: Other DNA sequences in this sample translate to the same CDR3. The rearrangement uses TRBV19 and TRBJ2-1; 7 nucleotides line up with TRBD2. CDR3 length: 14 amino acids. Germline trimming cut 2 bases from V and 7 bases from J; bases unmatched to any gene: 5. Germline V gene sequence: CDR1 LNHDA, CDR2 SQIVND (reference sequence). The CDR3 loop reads CASSIRREYNEQFF. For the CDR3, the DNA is TGTGCCAGTAGTATAAGGCGGGAGTATAATGAGCAGTTCTTC.

In DNA, the CDR3 is TGTGCCAGCAGCTTAATTACGGGGGTCCTCCACTTT. Its protein product is CASSLITGVLHF. The chain is built from TRBV11-2 and TRBJ1-6; the D gene is possibly TRBD1 (5 bases). The CDR3 consists of 12 residues. Germline CDR1 reads SGHAT; CDR2 reads FQNNGV. V was pared by 2 bases and J by 15 bases, with 11 bases between. Combining the CDR3 with reference TRBV11-2 and TRBJ1-6 gives the whole variable domain EAGVAQSPRYKIIEKRQSVAFWCNPISGHATLYWYQQILGQGPKLLIQFQNNGVVDDSQLPKDRFSAERLKGVDSTLKIQPAKLEDSAVYLCASSLITGVLHFGNGTRLTVT.

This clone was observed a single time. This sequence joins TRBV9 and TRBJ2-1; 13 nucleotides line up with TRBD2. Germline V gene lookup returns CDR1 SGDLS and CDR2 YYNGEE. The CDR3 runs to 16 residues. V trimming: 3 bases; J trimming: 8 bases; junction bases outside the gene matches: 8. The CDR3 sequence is CASSAQLAGGADEQFF. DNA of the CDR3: TGTGCCAGCAGCGCACAACTAGCGGGAGGGGCGGATGAGCAGTTCTTC. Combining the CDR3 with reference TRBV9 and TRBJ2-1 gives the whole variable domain DSGVTQTPKHLITATGQRVTLRCSPRSGDLSVYWYQQSLDQGLQFLIQYYNGEERAKGNILERFSAQQFPDLHSELNLSSLELGDSALYFCASSAQLAGGADEQFFGPGTRLTVL.

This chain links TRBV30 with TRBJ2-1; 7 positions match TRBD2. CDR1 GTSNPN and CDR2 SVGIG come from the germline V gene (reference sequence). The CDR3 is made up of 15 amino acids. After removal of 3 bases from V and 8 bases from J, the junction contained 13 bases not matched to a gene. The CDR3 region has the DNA TGTGCCTGGAGGCCCTGGGAGGGGCCCTTGGATGAGCAGTTCTTC. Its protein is CAWRPWEGPLDEQFF.

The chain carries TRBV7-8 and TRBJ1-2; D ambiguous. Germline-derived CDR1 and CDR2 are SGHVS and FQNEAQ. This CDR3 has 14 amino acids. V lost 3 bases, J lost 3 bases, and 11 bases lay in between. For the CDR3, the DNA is TGTGCCAGCAGCTTTGACACAGTTGACTATGGCTACACCTTC. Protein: CASSFDTVDYGYTF.

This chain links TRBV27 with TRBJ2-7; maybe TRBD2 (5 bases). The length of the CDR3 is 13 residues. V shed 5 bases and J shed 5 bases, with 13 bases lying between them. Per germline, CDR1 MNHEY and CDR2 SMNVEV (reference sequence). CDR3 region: CASSLSGGNEQYF. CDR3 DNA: TGTGCCAGCAGTCTAAGTGGAGGCAACGAGCAGTACTTC.

The CDR3 DNA reads as TGCGCCAGCAGCCCCGGACTAGCGCTACCCCCCTACGAGCAGTACTTC. This codes for CASSPGLALPPYEQYF. The rearrangement joins TRBV4-1 to TRBJ2-7; 9 nucleotides agree with TRBD2. J lost 2 bases, V lost 4 bases, and 9 bases had no gene match. Germline CDR1 and CDR2: MGHRA and YSYEKL. The CDR3 is made up of 16 amino acids.